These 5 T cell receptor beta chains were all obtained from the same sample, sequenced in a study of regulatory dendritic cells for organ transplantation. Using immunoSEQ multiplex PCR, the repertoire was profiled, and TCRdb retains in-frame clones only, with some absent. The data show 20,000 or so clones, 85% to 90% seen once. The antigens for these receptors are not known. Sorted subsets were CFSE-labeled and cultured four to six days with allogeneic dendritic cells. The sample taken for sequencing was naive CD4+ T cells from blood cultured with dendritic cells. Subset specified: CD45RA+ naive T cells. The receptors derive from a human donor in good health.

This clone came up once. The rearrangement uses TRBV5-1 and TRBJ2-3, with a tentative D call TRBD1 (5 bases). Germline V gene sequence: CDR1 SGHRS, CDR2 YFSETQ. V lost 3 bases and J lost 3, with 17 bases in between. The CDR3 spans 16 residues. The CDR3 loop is CASSSKTVEGTDTQYF. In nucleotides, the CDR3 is TGCGCCAGCAGCTCTAAGACAGTGGAAGGGACAGATACGCAGTATTTT.

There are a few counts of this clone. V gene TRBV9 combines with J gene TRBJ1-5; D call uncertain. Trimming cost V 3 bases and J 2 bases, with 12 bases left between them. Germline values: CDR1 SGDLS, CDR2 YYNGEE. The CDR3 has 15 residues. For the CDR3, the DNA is TGTGCCAGCAGCGCTCATGGGGTTGGCAATCAGCCCCAGCATTTT. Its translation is CASSAHGVGNQPQHF.

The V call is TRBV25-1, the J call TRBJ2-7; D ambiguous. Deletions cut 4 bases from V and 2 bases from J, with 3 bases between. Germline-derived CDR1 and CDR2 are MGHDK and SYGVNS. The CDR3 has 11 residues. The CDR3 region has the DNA TGTGCCAGCAGTGGAACCTACGAGCAGTACTTC. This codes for CASSGTYEQYF.

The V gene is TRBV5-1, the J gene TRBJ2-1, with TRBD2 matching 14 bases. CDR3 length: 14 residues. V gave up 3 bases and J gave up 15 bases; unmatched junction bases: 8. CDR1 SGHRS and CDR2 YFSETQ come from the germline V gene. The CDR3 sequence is CASSYAGTSGSPFF. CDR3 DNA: TGCGCCAGCAGCTACGCAGGGACTAGCGGGAGTCCGTTCTTC.

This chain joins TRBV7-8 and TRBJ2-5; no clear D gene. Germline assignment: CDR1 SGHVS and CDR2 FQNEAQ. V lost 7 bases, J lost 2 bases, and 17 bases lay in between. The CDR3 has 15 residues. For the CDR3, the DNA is TGTGCCAGCAAACAAAACGGCCAAGGGCAAGAGACCCAGTACTTC. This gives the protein CASKQNGQGQETQYF.